One and the same sample provided the 15 T cell receptor beta chains below, sequenced in a study of shared clonotypes between healthy human individuals (dated by TCRdb to the early 2020s). Libraries were built with the immunoSEQ multiplex PCR assay. TCRdb stores this immuneACCESS table with in-frame sequences only. Part of the clones is absent; in the studies checked, under half of the shortfall reflects unresolved V genes, and no reason is known for the rest. The sample table records about 2.4 million clones; 85% to 95% of these occur just once. The top ten clonotypes cover 0.13% to 0.15% of the sample. Source material: naive CD4+ T cells sorted from blood. Sample cell subset or site, as interpreted from the label and publication: CD45RA+ positively selected. These receptors came from a man in his late teens or twenties in good health.

V is TRBV7-2 and J is TRBJ2-1, with 11 bases that match TRBD2. V shed 3 bases and J 5 bases; nucleotides not matched to a gene: 9. Per the germline V gene, CDR1 is SGHTA and CDR2 is FQGNSA. This CDR3 has 17 amino acids. CDR3 amino acids: CASSLGTGTSGNNEQFF. Written as DNA, the CDR3 is TGTGCCAGCAGCTTGGGAACCGGGACTAGCGGTAACAATGAGCAGTTCTTC.

A single count supports this clone. The chain recombines TRBV5-4 with TRBJ2-5; possibly TRBD1 for D (6 bases). In germline, CDR1 is SGHNT, CDR2 YYREEE (reference sequence). This CDR3 has 16 residues. Trimming removed 2 bases from V and 5 bases from J, with 19 bases in between. The CDR3 here is CASSFPPEGGAETQYF. The CDR3 bases are TGTGCCAGCAGCTTCCCCCCTGAAGGGGGAGCCGAGACCCAGTACTTC.

Of note for this clone: Other DNA variants within this sample encode the same CDR3. This chain connects TRBV6-6 to TRBJ1-1; D unclear. This CDR3 is 13 amino acids long. The germline V gene has CDR1 MNHNY and CDR2 SVGAGI (reference sequence). V dropped 0 bases and J dropped 4 bases, with 6 bases sitting between them. CDR3 residues: CASSYSGGTEAFF. Here the CDR3 DNA reads TGTGCCAGCAGTTACTCGGGAGGCACTGAAGCTTTCTTT.

CDR3 coding DNA: TGTGCCATCAGTGAGCCCGGACAGGTCCTGCGCTACACCTTC. As protein: CAISEPGQVLRYTF. The gene calls are TRBV10-3 and TRBJ1-2; 7 bases map to TRBD1. With V trimmed by 2 bases and J by 9 bases, 9 bases remained unmatched. Germline V gene data show CDR1 as ENHRY and CDR2 as SYGVKD. CDR3 length equals 14 residues.

In its sample, this clone was seen once. The rearrangement links TRBV5-4 to TRBJ1-6; 12 bases agree with TRBD1. J lost 9 bases, V lost 5 bases, and 6 bases had no gene match. This CDR3 region has 15 residues. The germline gives CDR1 SGHNT, CDR2 YYREEE (reference sequence). CDR3 in amino acids: CASSETGQGASPLHF. In nucleotides, the CDR3 is TGTGCCAGCAGTGAAACGGGACAGGGGGCTTCACCCCTCCACTTT.

This CDR3 is CASTRQTNTEAFF. The CDR3 region has the DNA TGTGCCAGCACCCGACAGACGAACACTGAAGCTTTCTTT. The chain joins TRBV6-5 to TRBJ1-1, with a tentative D call TRBD1 (5 bases). There are 13 residues in the CDR3. V shed 7 bases and J shed 1 base, with 10 bases lying between them. CDR1 and CDR2 (germline): MNHEY, SVGAGI.

J is TRBJ2-2 and V is TRBV9, with D possibly matching TRBD1 (6 bases). Looked up from germline, CDR1 is SGDLS and CDR2 is YYNGEE. Trimming shortened V by 3 bases and J by 6 bases, and 18 bases separated the two germline ends. This CDR3 contains 16 residues. The CDR3 DNA follows: TGTGCCAGCAGCGCGACCGGGACAATGGCTGCCGGGGAGCTGTTTTTT. Protein: CASSATGTMAAGELFF.

The V gene is TRBV2, the J gene TRBJ2-7; D unclear. This CDR3 spans 15 amino acids. V lost 4 bases and J 3 bases, leaving 16 bases between the germline ends. The germline V gene has CDR1 SNHLY and CDR2 FYNNEI. This chain's CDR3 is CASSVSTLGNYEQYF. In DNA form, the CDR3 reads TGTGCCAGCAGTGTCTCGACGCTAGGAAACTACGAGCAGTACTTC.

In this sample, this clone turned up a few times. The CDR3 is CASSSDQPQHF. The CDR3 nucleotides are TGTGCCAGTAGTTCGGATCAGCCCCAGCATTTT. The chain couples TRBV19 to TRBJ1-5; no reliable D call. Germline V lookup: CDR1 LNHDA, CDR2 SQIVND (reference sequence). V was cut by 5 bases and J by 5 bases, with 4 bases left in between. The CDR3 length is 11 residues.

Only one count was recorded for this clone. The chain couples TRBV11-2 to TRBJ2-3, with 7 nucleotides matching TRBD1. CDR1 is SGHAT, CDR2 FQNNGV, per germline. CDR3 length: 18 residues. V lost 4 bases and J lost 0; bases outside the gene matches: 13. DNA of the CDR3: TGTGCCAGCAGCTCTTATTTCGGACAGGCGGCTAGCACAGATACGCAGTATTTT. Protein: CASSSYFGQAASTDTQYF.

This chain links TRBV10-3 with TRBJ1-3; 10 nucleotides agree with TRBD1. From germline, CDR1 is ENHRY and CDR2 SYGVKD. CDR3 length equals 13 residues. V dropped 11 bases and J dropped 4; count of bases not matched to a gene: 5. Written as DNA, the CDR3 is TGTGCCGGGACAGGGGAGCCCGGAAACACCATATATTTT. This translates into CAGTGEPGNTIYF.

The V gene is TRBV10-3, the J gene TRBJ1-1; TRBD1 is a possible D gene (5 bases). This CDR3 comprises 13 residues. Trimming left V 10 bases short and J 1 base short, with 13 bases between. Germline V lookup: CDR1 ENHRY, CDR2 SYGVKD. The CDR3 DNA reads as TGTGCCACCAGAGGACAAGCGAACACTGAAGCTTTCTTT. Translation gives CATRGQANTEAFF.

In its sample, this clone was seen once. This chain links TRBV4-1 with TRBJ2-5, with a tentative D call TRBD1 (5 bases). CDR1 is MGHRA and CDR2 is YSYEKL in the germline V gene. This CDR3 region has 13 residues. V shed 4 bases and J shed 5 bases, with 11 bases lying between them. This chain's CDR3 is CASSPQGRETQYF. The CDR3 coding sequence is TGCGCCAGCAGCCCCCAGGGTCGGGAGACCCAGTACTTC.

The CDR3 is CASSLESYSNQPQHF. CDR3 in DNA: TGTGCCAGCAGCTTAGAGAGTTATAGCAATCAGCCCCAGCATTTT. The rearrangement links TRBV7-8 to TRBJ1-5, with no clear D. This CDR3 is built from 15 residues. Per the germline V gene, CDR1 is SGHVS and CDR2 is FQNEAQ. The ends were cut back, 1 base at V and 0 bases at J, with 7 bases in the middle.

The chain links TRBV6-5 to TRBJ2-1; D gene unclear. CDR1 and CDR2 (germline): MNHEY, SVGAGI. The CDR3 has 13 residues. V was cut by 2 bases and J by 7 bases, with 9 bases left in between. CDR3 loop: CASSYTRSNEQFF. In DNA form, the CDR3 reads TGTGCCAGCAGTTACACTCGATCTAATGAGCAGTTCTTC.